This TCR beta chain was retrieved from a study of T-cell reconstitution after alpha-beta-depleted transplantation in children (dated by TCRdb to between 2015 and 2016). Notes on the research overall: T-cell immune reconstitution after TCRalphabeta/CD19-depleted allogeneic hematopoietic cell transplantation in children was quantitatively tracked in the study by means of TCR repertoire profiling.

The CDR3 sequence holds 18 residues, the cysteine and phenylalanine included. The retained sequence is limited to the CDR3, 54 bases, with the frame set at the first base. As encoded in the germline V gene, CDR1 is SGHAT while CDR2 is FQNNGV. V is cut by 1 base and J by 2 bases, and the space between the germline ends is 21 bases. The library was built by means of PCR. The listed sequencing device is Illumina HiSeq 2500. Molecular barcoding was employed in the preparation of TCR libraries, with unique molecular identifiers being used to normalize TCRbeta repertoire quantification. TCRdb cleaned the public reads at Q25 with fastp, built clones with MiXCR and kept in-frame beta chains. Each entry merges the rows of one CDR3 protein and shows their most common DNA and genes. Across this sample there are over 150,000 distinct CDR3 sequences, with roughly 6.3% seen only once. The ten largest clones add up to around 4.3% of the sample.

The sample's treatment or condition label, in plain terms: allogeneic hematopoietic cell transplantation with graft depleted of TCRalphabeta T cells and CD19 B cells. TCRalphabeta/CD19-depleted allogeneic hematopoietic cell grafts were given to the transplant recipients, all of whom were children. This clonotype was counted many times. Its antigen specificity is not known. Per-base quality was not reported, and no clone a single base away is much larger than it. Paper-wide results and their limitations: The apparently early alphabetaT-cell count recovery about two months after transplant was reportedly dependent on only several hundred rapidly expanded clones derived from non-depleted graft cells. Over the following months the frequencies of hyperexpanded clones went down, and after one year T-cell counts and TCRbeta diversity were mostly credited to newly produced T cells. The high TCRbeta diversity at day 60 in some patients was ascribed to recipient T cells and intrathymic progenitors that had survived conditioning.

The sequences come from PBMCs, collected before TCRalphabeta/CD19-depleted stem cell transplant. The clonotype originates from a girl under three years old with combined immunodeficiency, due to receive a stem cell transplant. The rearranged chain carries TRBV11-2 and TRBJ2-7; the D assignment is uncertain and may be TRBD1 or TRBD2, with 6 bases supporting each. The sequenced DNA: TGTGCCAGCAGCTTAGTCTTCGATTTGGGGGGCAGGACCTACGAGCAGTACTTC. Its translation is CASSLVFDLGGRTYEQYF.